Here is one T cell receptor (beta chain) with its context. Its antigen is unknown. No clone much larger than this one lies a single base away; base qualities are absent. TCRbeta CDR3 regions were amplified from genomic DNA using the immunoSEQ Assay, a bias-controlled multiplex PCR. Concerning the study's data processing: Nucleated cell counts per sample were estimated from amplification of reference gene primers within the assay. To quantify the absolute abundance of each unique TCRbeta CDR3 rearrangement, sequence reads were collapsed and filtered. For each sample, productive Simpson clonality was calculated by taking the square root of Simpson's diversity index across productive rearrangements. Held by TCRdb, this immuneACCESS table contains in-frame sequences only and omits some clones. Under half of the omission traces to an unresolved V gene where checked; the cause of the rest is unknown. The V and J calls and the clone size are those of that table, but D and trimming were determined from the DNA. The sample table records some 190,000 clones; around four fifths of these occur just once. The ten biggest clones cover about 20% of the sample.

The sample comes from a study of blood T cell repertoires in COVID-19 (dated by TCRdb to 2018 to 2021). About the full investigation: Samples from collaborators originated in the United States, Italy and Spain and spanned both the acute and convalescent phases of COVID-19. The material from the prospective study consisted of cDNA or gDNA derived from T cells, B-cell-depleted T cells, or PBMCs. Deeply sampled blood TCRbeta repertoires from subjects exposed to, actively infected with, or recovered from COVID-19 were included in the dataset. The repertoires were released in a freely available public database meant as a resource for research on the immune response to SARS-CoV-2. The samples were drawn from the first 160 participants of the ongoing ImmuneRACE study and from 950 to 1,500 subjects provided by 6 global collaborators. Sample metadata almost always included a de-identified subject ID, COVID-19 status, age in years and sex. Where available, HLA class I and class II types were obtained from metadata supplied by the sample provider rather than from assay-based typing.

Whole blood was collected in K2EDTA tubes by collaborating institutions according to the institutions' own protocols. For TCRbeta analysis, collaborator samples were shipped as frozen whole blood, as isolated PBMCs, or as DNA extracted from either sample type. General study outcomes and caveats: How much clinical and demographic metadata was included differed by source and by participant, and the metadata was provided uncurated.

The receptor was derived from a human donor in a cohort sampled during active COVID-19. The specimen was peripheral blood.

CDR3 protein: CASRVNRRETQYF. The DNA is as follows: TGTGCCAGCAGGGTAAACAGGCGCGAGACCCAGTACTTC. The chain couples TRBV28 to TRBJ2-5, and TRBD1 may be the D gene, going by 5 matching bases. Measured from the cysteine to the phenylalanine, the CDR3 is 13 residues long. Just the 39-base CDR3 DNA is kept, in frame starting at base 1. The germline V gene sets CDR1 to MDHEN and CDR2 to SYDVKM. The junction shows trimming of 6 bases on V and 5 bases on J, plus 13 bases between the germline ends.